This T cell receptor beta chain was observed in a study of cytomegalovirus exposure and HLA in healthy donors. Study-level information: The roughly 110 validation repertoires were produced on the same platform as the 550 to 700 repertoires of the first cohort. This was reported in a later analysis.

Study outcomes and limitations: Among the CMV-associated chains, three were confirmed in vitro as specific for CMV antigens.

Concerning this clone: The antigen is unknown.

TCRdb keeps only in-frame clones here, not all; method: immunoSEQ multiplex PCR. The profile shows 68,000 or so clones, 91% of them singletons. Sequenced input: PBMCs. The TCR comes from a man younger than 35 in good health and CMV-seronegative.

CDR3 region: CASSPFTGEGYGYTF. CDR3 nucleotide sequence: TGTGCCAGCTCACCTTTCACAGGGGAAGGGTATGGCTACACCTTC. The rearrangement uses TRBV18 and TRBJ1-2, with 7 bases that match TRBD1. The CDR3 covers 15 residues. Looked up from germline, CDR1 is KGHSH and CDR2 is LQKENI. After removal of 3 bases from V and 5 bases from J, the junction contained 9 bases not matched to a gene.